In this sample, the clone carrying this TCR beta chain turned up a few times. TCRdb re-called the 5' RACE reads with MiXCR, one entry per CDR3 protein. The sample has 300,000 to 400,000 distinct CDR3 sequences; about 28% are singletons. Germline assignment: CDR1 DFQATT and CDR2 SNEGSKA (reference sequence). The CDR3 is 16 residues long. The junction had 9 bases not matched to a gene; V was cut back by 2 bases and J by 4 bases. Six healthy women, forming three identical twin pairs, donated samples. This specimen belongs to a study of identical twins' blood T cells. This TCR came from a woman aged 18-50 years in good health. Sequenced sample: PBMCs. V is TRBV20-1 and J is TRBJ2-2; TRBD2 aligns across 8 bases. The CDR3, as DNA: TGCAGTGCTAGAAGGATGGGACTAGAAGGCACCGGGGAGCTGTTTTTT. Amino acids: CSARRMGLEGTGELFF.